What follows are 27 T cell receptor beta chains derived from one specimen sequenced in a study of cytomegalovirus exposure and HLA in healthy donors. Clones were read by immunoSEQ multiplex PCR, and TCRdb kept only the in-frame ones, dropping some. The sample lists 90,000 to 130,000 clones; around 85% were seen once. The sequenced material came from PBMCs. Receptor source: a woman aged 18-35 years in good health and CMV-seronegative.

This clone was observed once. The chain couples TRBV7-6 to TRBJ2-5; TRBD2 aligns across 7 bases. Germline CDR1 SGHVS, CDR2 FNYEAQ. Trimming at V came to 5 bases and at J to 3 bases, leaving 12 bases not matched to a gene. CDR3 length: 16 residues. CDR3 bases: TGTGCCAGCAGCCCCCTAGGAGCGGGGAGAAAAGAGACCCAGTACTTC. Protein sequence: CASSPLGAGRKETQYF.

This chain uses TRBV18 with TRBJ1-2; no reliable D call. Per germline, CDR1 KGHSH and CDR2 LQKENI. Trimming removed 5 bases from V and 0 bases from J, with 10 bases in between. This CDR3 is 14 amino acids long. The DNA for the CDR3 is TGTGCCAGCTCATCGGGGTTAGCTAACTATGGCTACACCTTC. It is translated as CASSSGLANYGYTF.

The chain recombines TRBV6-4 with TRBJ2-1; 7 bases are shared with TRBD1. The ends lost 4 bases at V and 3 bases at J; junction bases unmatched: 6. The CDR3 covers 15 residues. Germline loops: CDR1 MRHNA, CDR2 SNTAGT. The CDR3 spells CASSGDSAHYNEQFF. As DNA, the CDR3 is TGTGCCAGCAGTGGGGACAGCGCTCACTACAATGAGCAGTTCTTC.

The chain uses TRBV30 and TRBJ2-5, with a weak D call TRBD2 (6 bases). Germline V gene sequence: CDR1 GTSNPN, CDR2 SVGIG (reference sequence). V was shortened by 1 base and J by 4 bases, with 7 bases between the two germline ends. The CDR3 contains 12 residues. CDR3 bases: TGTGCCTGGAGTGCGGGGGTAGAGACCCAGTACTTC. As protein: CAWSAGVETQYF. Combining the CDR3 with reference TRBV30 and TRBJ2-5 gives the whole variable domain SQTIHQWPATLVQPVGSPLSLECTVEGTSNPNLYWYRQAAGRGLQLLFYSVGIGQISSEVPQNLSASRPQDRQFILSSKKLLLSDSGFYLCAWSAGVETQYFGPGTRLLVL.

This chain links TRBV19 with TRBJ1-4, with D possibly TRBD1 on 5 matching bases. Trimming removed 2 bases at V and 8 bases at J, with 15 bases between. Per the germline V gene, CDR1 is LNHDA and CDR2 is SQIVND (reference sequence). This CDR3 is built from 15 residues. The CDR3 sequence is CASSIIGQGGEKLFF. The CDR3, as DNA: TGTGCCAGTAGTATAATCGGGCAGGGCGGCGAAAAACTGTTTTTT. Together with reference TRBV19 and TRBJ1-4, the CDR3 gives the full variable domain: DGGITQSPKYLFRKEGQNVTLSCEQNLNHDAMYWYRQDPGQGLRLIYYSQIVNDFQKGDIAEGYSVSREKKESFPLTVTSAQKNPTAFYLCASSIIGQGGEKLFFGSGTQLSVL.

The chain links TRBV28 to TRBJ2-1; 8 nucleotides match TRBD1. J was trimmed by 8 bases and V by 8 bases; bases with no gene match: 11. Per the germline V gene, CDR1 is MDHEN and CDR2 is SYDVKM. The CDR3 loop spans 14 amino acids. The CDR3 loop reads CASRRQGANYEQFF. CDR3 nucleotide sequence: TGTGCCAGCCGGCGGCAGGGGGCGAATTATGAGCAGTTCTTC.

The chain carries TRBV6-6 and TRBJ2-7, with D possibly TRBD2 on 5 matching bases. This CDR3 contains 14 residues. Germline CDR1 MNHNY, CDR2 SVGAGI (reference sequence). The V gene lost 0 bases and the J gene lost 5 bases, with 11 bases spanning the gap. The CDR3 sequence: CASSYSMSGNEQYF. The CDR3 DNA follows: TGTGCCAGCAGTTACTCGATGTCGGGGAACGAGCAGTACTTC.

V gene TRBV2 combines with J gene TRBJ1-1; D is unclear. This CDR3 region has 13 residues. The germline gives CDR1 SNHLY, CDR2 FYNNEI. Trimming shortened V by 9 bases and J by 4 bases, and 15 bases separated the two germline ends. DNA for the CDR3: TGTGCCAGTGGCCCCTACAGAAGCACTGAAGCTTTCTTT. Residues: CASGPYRSTEAFF.

The V gene is TRBV12-5, the J gene TRBJ1-5, with 7 nucleotides matching TRBD1. The V and J ends lost 1 base and 6 bases, in that order; junction bases with no gene match: 3. CDR3 length equals 14 residues. Germline V lookup: CDR1 LGHNT, CDR2 FRNRAP. The CDR3 region is CASGLGDRVQPQHF. In DNA form, the CDR3 reads TGTGCTAGTGGTTTGGGAGACAGGGTTCAGCCCCAGCATTTT.

This clone was found a few times. The chain recombines TRBV7-9 with TRBJ1-5; D ambiguous. V was cut by 1 base and J by 4 bases, with 14 bases left in between. The CDR3 consists of 16 residues. Germline lookup yields CDR1 SEHNR and CDR2 FQNEAQ (reference sequence). The CDR3 loop reads CASSLDLGSLNQPQHF. The CDR3 coding sequence is TGTGCCAGCAGCTTAGATTTAGGGAGCCTAAATCAGCCCCAGCATTTT. The full variable domain, completed using reference TRBV7-9 and TRBJ1-5, is DTGVSQNPRHKITKRGQNVTFRCDPISEHNRLYWYRQTLGQGPEFLTYFQNEAQLEKSRLLSDRFSAERPKGSFSTLEIQRTEQGDSAMYLCASSLDLGSLNQPQHFGDGTRLSIL.

This clone has more than one count but fewer than ten. The chain uses TRBV25-1 and TRBJ2-3; 12 nucleotides match TRBD1. CDR3 size: 17 residues. Germline-derived CDR1 and CDR2 are MGHDK and SYGVNS. V dropped 7 bases and J dropped 4; count of bases not matched to a gene: 12. The DNA for the CDR3 is TGTGCCAGCAATCCGGGACAGGGGGCCGGTAGGGCAGATACGCAGTATTTT. It yields the protein CASNPGQGAGRADTQYF.

The rearrangement uses TRBV25-1 and TRBJ1-2, with TRBD1 as a possible D gene (6 bases). In germline, CDR1 is MGHDK, CDR2 SYGVNS. This CDR3 spans 15 amino acids. V dropped 3 bases and J dropped 4 bases, with 15 bases sitting between them. The CDR3 here is CASSDSQTGPYGYTF. In DNA form, the CDR3 reads TGTGCCAGCAGTGATTCCCAAACAGGGCCCTATGGCTACACCTTC.

The chain combines TRBV14 with TRBJ2-2; D is undetermined. Germline assignment: CDR1 SGHDN and CDR2 FVKESK. Trimming shortened V by 1 base and J by 1 base, and 4 bases separated the two germline ends. The CDR3 extends over 14 amino acids. This CDR3 reads CASSQVRNTGELFF. Written as DNA, the CDR3 is TGTGCCAGCAGCCAAGTTCGGAACACCGGGGAGCTGTTTTTT.

The genes are TRBV27 and TRBJ2-1, with D perhaps matching TRBD2 (6 bases). The CDR3 consists of 12 residues. The germline V and J ends were trimmed by 3 bases and 9 bases, with 9 bases remaining between them. CDR1 MNHEY and CDR2 SMNVEV come from the germline V gene (reference sequence). The DNA for the CDR3 is TGTGCCAGCAGTTTTCGTAGCGGTGAGCAGTTCTTC. Its protein is CASSFRSGEQFF.

The J gene is TRBJ1-1, the V gene TRBV6-5; D ambiguous. V was shortened by 0 bases and J by 1 base, with 6 bases between the two germline ends. Germline V gene lookup returns CDR1 MNHEY and CDR2 SVGAGI. The CDR3 spans 14 residues. The CDR3 DNA sequence: TGTGCCAGCAGTTACTCGCAGCGGAACACTGAAGCTTTCTTT. Translation: CASSYSQRNTEAFF.

This chain uses TRBV5-6 with TRBJ2-3; possible D gene TRBD2, 5 bases. CDR1 SGHDT and CDR2 YYEEEE come from the germline V gene. The germline V and J ends were trimmed by 0 bases and 7 bases, with 12 bases remaining between them. This CDR3 has 14 residues. The CDR3 reads CASSLGPRGNTQYF. CDR3 nucleotides: TGTGCCAGCAGCTTGGGCCCACGGGGAAATACGCAGTATTTT. Complete variable domain (other parts from reference TRBV5-6 and TRBJ2-3): DAGVTQSPTHLIKTRGQQVTLRCSPKSGHDTVSWYQQALGQGPQFIFQYYEEEERQRGNFPDRFSGHQFPNYSSELNVNALLLGDSALYLCASSLGPRGNTQYFGPGTRLTVL.

This clone was recorded many times. The chain links TRBV4-2 to TRBJ1-5; weak D call: TRBD1 (5 bases). Germline V gives CDR1 LGHNA, CDR2 YNFKEQ. Trimming took off 6 bases at V and 0 bases at J, with 9 bases between the two ends. The CDR3 consists of 14 residues. The CDR3 region is CASRAGDSNQPQHF. The CDR3 nucleotides read TGTGCCAGCAGGGCGGGGGATAGCAATCAGCCCCAGCATTTT.

The chain uses TRBV4-1 and TRBJ1-3, with a tentative D call TRBD1 (5 bases). V gave up 4 bases and J gave up 3 bases, with 13 bases separating them. The CDR3 runs 15 residues. The germline V gene has CDR1 MGHRA and CDR2 YSYEKL. CDR3 residues: CASSPNTGGGNTIYF. The CDR3 coding sequence is TGCGCCAGCAGCCCAAACACCGGGGGTGGAAACACCATATATTTT.

The CDR3 DNA sequence: TGTGCCAGTAGCGCTAGCGTATCCTACGAGCAGTACTTC. Protein product: CASSASVSYEQYF. The chain combines TRBV19 with TRBJ2-7, with D maybe TRBD2 (6 bases). The CDR3 totals 13 residues. Trimming cost V 6 bases and J 1 base, with 10 bases left between them. Germline V gives CDR1 LNHDA, CDR2 SQIVND (reference sequence).

There are a few counts of this clone. The CDR3: CAWSSIYEQYF. The CDR3 DNA reads as TGTGCCTGGAGTTCAATCTACGAGCAGTACTTC. V and J are TRBV30 and TRBJ2-7; D gene uncertain. Trimming took 2 bases from V and 3 from J, leaving 5 bases between them. CDR3 length: 11 residues. Germline V gene data show CDR1 as GTSNPN and CDR2 as SVGIG (reference sequence).

This clone was counted only a few times. This chain links TRBV28 with TRBJ1-6, with TRBD1 identical over 8 bases. Germline CDR1 and CDR2: MDHEN and SYDVKM. V trimming: 10 bases; J trimming: 9 bases; junction bases outside the gene matches: 5. This CDR3 is built from 12 residues. This CDR3 is CAIGQGTSPLHF. CDR3 nucleotides: TGTGCCATCGGACAGGGAACTTCACCCCTCCACTTT.

The chain carries TRBV11-2 and TRBJ2-5; the match to TRBD1 covers 7 bases. Germline CDR1 SGHAT, CDR2 FQNNGV. CDR3 size: 15 residues. With 0 bases clipped from V and 3 bases from J, the junction kept 4 bases outside the gene matches. The CDR3 spells CASSLEYRGKETQYF. The CDR3 DNA follows: TGTGCCAGCAGCTTAGAATACAGGGGCAAAGAGACCCAGTACTTC.

The gene calls are TRBV9 and TRBJ1-1; D might be TRBD1 (6 bases). V was pared by 3 bases and J by 1 base, with 13 bases between. CDR3 length: 15 residues. Germline V CDR1 and CDR2: SGDLS, YYNGEE. In DNA, the CDR3 is TGTGCCAGCAGCGCAGCAGGGGTAGGGAACACTGAAGCTTTCTTT. Translated, it gives CASSAAGVGNTEAFF. Filled out from reference TRBV9 and TRBJ1-1, the complete variable domain reads DSGVTQTPKHLITATGQRVTLRCSPRSGDLSVYWYQQSLDQGLQFLIQYYNGEERAKGNILERFSAQQFPDLHSELNLSSLELGDSALYFCASSAAGVGNTEAFFGQGTRLTVV.

In this sample, this clone turned up a few times. J is TRBJ1-6 and V is TRBV9; a weak D match, TRBD1 (6 bases). Germline CDR1 and CDR2: SGDLS and YYNGEE. V lost 4 bases and J 5 bases, leaving 13 bases between the germline ends. The CDR3 has 15 amino acids. As DNA, the CDR3 is TGTGCCAGCAGCCCGGGACACGGAAATAATTCACCCCTCCACTTT. It is translated as CASSPGHGNNSPLHF.

This rearrangement joins TRBV30 to TRBJ2-3; 9 bases line up with TRBD2. Per germline, CDR1 GTSNPN and CDR2 SVGIG (reference sequence). CDR3 size: 12 residues. The junction had 4 bases not matched to a gene; V was cut back by 8 bases and J by 4 bases. CDR3 sequence (DNA): TGTGCCGCATGGACTAGCGCAGATACGCAGTATTTT. Translating gives CAAWTSADTQYF.

The chain has TRBV6-6 and TRBJ1-2; the D gene is possibly TRBD1 (5 bases). Per germline, CDR1 MNHNY and CDR2 SVGAGI (reference sequence). V was pared by 5 bases and J by 10 bases, with 17 bases between. This CDR3 has 13 amino acids. This CDR3 reads CASSVGTVVDYTF. The CDR3 DNA is TGTGCCAGCAGTGTCGGGACTGTAGTAGACTACACCTTC.

The gene calls are TRBV5-6 and TRBJ2-2; 8 positions match TRBD1. CDR1 is SGHDT, CDR2 YYEEEE, per germline. This CDR3 is built from 15 residues. J was trimmed by 6 bases and V by 4 bases; bases with no gene match: 8. The CDR3: CASSERTGFPGELFF. CDR3 DNA sequence: TGTGCCAGCAGCGAAAGGACAGGGTTCCCCGGGGAGCTGTTTTTT. Variable domain in full (rest from reference TRBV5-6 and TRBJ2-2): DAGVTQSPTHLIKTRGQQVTLRCSPKSGHDTVSWYQQALGQGPQFIFQYYEEEERQRGNFPDRFSGHQFPNYSSELNVNALLLGDSALYLCASSERTGFPGELFFGEGSRLTVL.